One TCR beta chain is described in this entry. What it binds is unknown. Germline and genes: mouse. The CDR3 end lies 4 residues beyond the end of the read and is filled in from the germline J gene. CDR1 is NSQYPW, CDR2 LRSPGD, per germline (reference sequence). This CDR3 is 16 amino acids long. These data come from a study of CD8+ T cells in alopecia areata. About the study: Roughly 6-10-week-old female C3H/HeJ mice were grafted with skin from spontaneously alopecic approximately 6-13-month-old C3H/HeJ graft donors. General study results and limits: Mice showed clearer TCR sharing than patients did, a gap that was possibly HLA-related. Clonality in lesional scalp, especially alopecia totalis/universalis, exceeded that of normal scalp. Scalp specimens additionally yield sequences from normal skin's resident alphabeta T cells.

After pooling, cutaneous lymph node cells were sorted with CD4, CD8alpha, NKG2D, NKG2ACE and other markers. TCR sequencing used cDNA made by reverse transcription of extracted RNA. The assay was immunoSEQ multiplex PCR, and TCRdb's table has in-frame clones only and misses some. The data show about 270,000 clones, with none appearing a single time. This sequence joins TRBV1 and TRBJ2-7; 13 bases fit TRBD2. The source is a C3H/HeJ mouse with alopecia areata. For this mouse line, the MHC haplotype is H2-k. Source material: CD4+ T cells sorted from a lymph node. The CDR3 sequence: CTCSAGGLGGVYEQYF. The CDR3 DNA, read in part, is TGCACCTGCAGTGCAGGGGGACTGGGGGGGGTATAT.